Each of the 26 T cell receptor beta chains below was sequenced from the same sample in a study of T cells in Graves' hyperthyroidism and ophthalmopathy. TCR beta CDR3 region amplification was performed from RNA transcripts. The HTBI primer set drove a first-round RT-PCR of the TCR CDR3. TCRdb analysed the multiplex PCR reads with MiXCR anew, one entry per CDR3 protein. The data show about 340,000 distinct CDR3 sequences, with about 20% seen just once and approximately 49% held by the top ten. Sequenced: blood. The receptor source for this set is a woman in her forties or fifties with Graves' hyperthyroidism.

This chain connects TRBV10-3 to TRBJ1-2; TRBD1 agrees at 7 bases. Per germline, CDR1 ENHRY and CDR2 SYGVKD. V gave up 6 bases and J gave up 3 bases; unmatched junction bases: 1. The CDR3 has 12 residues. CDR3 loop: CAISQGDYGYTF. CDR3 sequence (DNA): TGTGCCATCAGCCAGGGGGACTATGGCTACACCTTC.

This clonotype has only a few counts. DNA of the CDR3: TGCGCCAGCAGTGACTCCTACAATGAGCAGTTCTTC. Translated, it gives CASSDSYNEQFF. This chain joins TRBV5-1 and TRBJ2-1; D is undetermined. The CDR3 contains 12 residues. In germline, CDR1 is SGHRS, CDR2 YFSETQ. The V and J ends lost 5 bases and 0 bases respectively, with 3 bases between them.

In this sample, this clonotype turned up many times. The chain recombines TRBV5-1 with TRBJ1-1, with D perhaps TRBD1 (5 bases). V was clipped by 0 bases and J by 1 base, with 13 bases between them. Germline V gives CDR1 SGHRS, CDR2 YFSETQ. The CDR3 sequence is 16 residues long. The CDR3 region has the DNA TGCGCCAGCAGCTTGGGAGGCATACAGGCGAACACTGAAGCTTTCTTT. This codes for CASSLGGIQANTEAFF.

This clonotype came up many times. The J gene is TRBJ2-3, the V gene TRBV2; a possible D gene is TRBD1 (5 bases). Germline-derived CDR1 and CDR2 are SNHLY and FYNNEI. The CDR3 has 14 amino acids. V lost 1 base to trimming and J lost 12 bases, with 17 bases between them. This CDR3 reads CASSEDEETAAQYF. The CDR3 DNA reads as TGTGCCAGCAGTGAAGATGAGGAGACAGCTGCACAGTATTTT.

The table lists this clonotype with many counts. J is TRBJ1-2 and V is TRBV5-1, with a weak D call TRBD1 (5 bases). CDR3 length: 13 amino acids. The germline gives CDR1 SGHRS, CDR2 YFSETQ. V lost 2 bases and J 4 bases, leaving 9 bases between the germline ends. CDR3 region: CASSFGGAYGYTF. CDR3 in DNA: TGCGCCAGCAGCTTCGGGGGTGCCTATGGCTACACCTTC.

The chain recombines TRBV6-1 with TRBJ2-1; D gene ambiguous. Germline V gives CDR1 MNHNS, CDR2 SASEGT. The CDR3 loop spans 12 amino acids. Trimming shortened V by 6 bases and J by 5 bases, and 8 bases separated the two germline ends. The CDR3 DNA is TGTGCCAGCAGGCTGGGGAACAATGAGCAGTTCTTC. It is translated as CASRLGNNEQFF.

As to this clonotype: The junction and the germline gene differ at one end; a read error may be behind it. The chain links TRBV7-8 to TRBJ1-6, with D unclear. Germline values: CDR1 SGHVS, CDR2 FQNEAQ. The CDR3 spans 17 residues. The CDR3 protein is CASSQDRVSSYNSPLHF. The CDR3 DNA reads as TGCGCCAGCAGCCAAGACCGCGTAAGCTCCTATAATTCACCCCTCCACTTT.

This clonotype was seen only once. This sequence joins TRBV6-2 or TRBV6-3 and TRBJ1-5, with D tentatively TRBD1 (6 bases). The germline V gene encodes CDR1 MNHEY and CDR2 SVGEGT. V lost 9 bases and J 5 bases, leaving 17 bases between the germline ends. The CDR3 has 14 amino acids. CDR3 sequence reads: CASDGGPRYQPQHF. CDR3 DNA sequence: TGTGCCAGTGACGGGGGCCCCCGTTATCAGCCCCAGCATTTT.

This clonotype has only a few counts. The V and J genes are TRBV7-8 and TRBJ1-5; no reliable D call. V dropped 5 bases and J dropped 1 base, with 15 bases sitting between them. In germline, CDR1 is SGHVS, CDR2 FQNEAQ. This CDR3 is built from 16 residues. The CDR3 DNA reads TGTGCCAGCAGCCCCACCCGCGGAATAAGCAATCAGCCCCAGCATTTT. It codes for CASSPTRGISNQPQHF.

The chain has TRBV29-1 and TRBJ2-2, with D possibly matching TRBD2 (5 bases). The CDR3 runs 13 residues. V was cut by 7 bases and J by 6 bases, with 15 bases left in between. Germline loops: CDR1 SQVTM, CDR2 ANQGSEA. The CDR3 DNA follows: TGCAGCGCGTATTCGGGGTCCGCCGGGGAGCTGTTTTTT. Residues: CSAYSGSAGELFF.

This rearrangement joins TRBV5-1 to TRBJ2-1; 13 nucleotides line up with TRBD2. With V trimmed by 2 bases and J by 8 bases, 1 base remained unmatched. Germline V lookup: CDR1 SGHRS, CDR2 YFSETQ. The CDR3 runs to 14 residues. CDR3 in amino acids: CASSLLAGGDEQFF. The CDR3 nucleotides read TGCGCCAGCAGCTTACTAGCGGGAGGGGATGAGCAGTTCTTC.

The chain combines TRBV5-1 with TRBJ2-5; 7 bases fit TRBD1. There are 16 residues in the CDR3. Germline CDR1 and CDR2: SGHRS and YFSETQ. V lost 3 bases to trimming and J lost 5 bases; unmatched junction nucleotides: 13. CDR3 sequence (DNA): TGCGCCAGCAGCTCCGCAGGACAGGAGAGTAGGGAGACCCAGTACTTC. Amino acid sequence: CASSSAGQESRETQYF.

This clonotype was observed many times. The V call is TRBV30, the J call TRBJ1-1; D ambiguous. Trimming removed 0 bases at V and 1 base at J, with 12 bases between. Per the germline V gene, CDR1 is GTSNPN and CDR2 is SVGIG (reference sequence). The CDR3 consists of 15 residues. The CDR3 coding sequence is TGTGCCTGGAGTGTCGGCGCAGGTAGGAACACTGAAGCTTTCTTT. Translated, it gives CAWSVGAGRNTEAFF. Full variable domain (outside the CDR3, taken from reference TRBV30 and TRBJ1-1): SQTIHQWPATLVQPVGSPLSLECTVEGTSNPNLYWYRQAAGRGLQLLFYSVGIGQISSEVPQNLSASRPQDRQFILSSKKLLLSDSGFYLCAWSVGAGRNTEAFFGQGTRLTVV.

J is TRBJ2-1 and V is TRBV6-1; 13 bases are shared with TRBD2. Germline V gives CDR1 MNHNS, CDR2 SASEGT. Unmatched junction bases numbered 13, after V lost 5 bases and J lost 9 bases. The CDR3 loop spans 17 amino acids. In DNA, the CDR3 is TGTGCCAGCAGTACAACCCTCACTAGCGGGAGGGCCGGTGAGCAGTTCTTC. Protein sequence: CASSTTLTSGRAGEQFF.

A few counts support this clonotype. This likely comes from a read error, as the CDR3 has no conserved phenylalanine or tryptophan at its end. V and J are TRBV30 and TRBJ2-2; D is possibly TRBD1 (5 bases). Trimming removed 3 bases from V and 6 bases from J, with 8 bases in between. The CDR3 spans 12 residues. Per germline, CDR1 GTSNPN and CDR2 SVGIG (reference sequence). The CDR3 nucleotides read TGTGCCTGGAGATTAGGGGCCGGGGAGCTGTTTTGT. It specifies CAWRLGAGELFC.

This clonotype has ten or more counts. J is TRBJ2-3 and V is TRBV28; TRBD2 matches 11 bases. J gave up 6 bases and V 6 bases, and 5 bases lay outside the gene matches. This CDR3 has 14 residues. Germline V gene data show CDR1 as MDHEN and CDR2 as SYDVKM. CDR3 region: CASSSSGRKDTQYF. For the CDR3, the DNA is TGTGCCAGCAGCTCTAGCGGGAGGAAGGATACGCAGTATTTT.

The CDR3 sequence: CASSPRPDRVYGYTF. Written as DNA, the CDR3 is TGTGCCAGCAGTCCCCGACCGGACAGGGTTTATGGCTACACCTTC. V is TRBV6-1 and J is TRBJ1-2; 8 positions match TRBD1. The CDR3 length is 15 residues. Germline V CDR1 and CDR2: MNHNS, SASEGT. Trimming took 5 bases from V and 5 from J; bases not matched to a gene: 10.

A note on this clonotype: Sequence at one end of the junction differs from germline and may be a read error. The chain combines TRBV11-2 with TRBJ2-1; tentatively, D is TRBD2 (6 bases). Germline V lookup: CDR1 SGHAT, CDR2 FQNNGV. The CDR3 has 12 residues. Written as DNA, the CDR3 is TGCGCCAGCACGGGAGCGGGCGATGAGCAGTTCTTC. Its protein product is CASTGAGDEQFF.

This clonotype has a count of ten or more. CDR3 amino acids: CASRPGQTPQETQYF. DNA for the CDR3: TGTGCCAGCAGGCCGGGACAGACACCCCAAGAGACCCAGTACTTC. This rearrangement joins TRBV6-1 to TRBJ2-5; 7 bases are a match to TRBD1. This CDR3 comprises 15 residues. The germline V gene has CDR1 MNHNS and CDR2 SASEGT. Losses at the gene ends were 6 bases for V and 1 base for J; bases not matched to a gene: 8.

This chain connects TRBV6-1 to TRBJ1-5, with a tentative D call TRBD1 (5 bases). This CDR3 has 11 residues. The ends were cut back, 8 bases at V and 6 bases at J, with 8 bases in the middle. Germline V CDR1 and CDR2: MNHNS, SASEGT. Here the CDR3 reads CASGGVQPQHF. The CDR3 coding sequence is TGTGCCAGCGGGGGGGTTCAGCCCCAGCATTTT.

V gene TRBV20-1 combines with J gene TRBJ1-2; 10 bases line up with TRBD1. This CDR3 is 14 amino acids long. Trimming cost V 6 bases and J 3 bases; bases outside gene matches: 7. Germline CDR1 DFQATT, CDR2 SNEGSKA (reference sequence). CDR3 sequence (DNA): TGCAGTGCATCCGCCGGGACAGGGGACTATGGCTACACCTTC. It translates to CSASAGTGDYGYTF.

This clonotype was detected a few times. Here the CDR3 reads CASSGLAVQETQYF. Written as DNA, the CDR3 is TGCGCCAGCAGTGGACTAGCGGTCCAAGAGACCCAGTACTTC. This chain uses TRBV5-1 with TRBJ2-5; 10 nucleotides agree with TRBD2. Trimming removed 5 bases from V and 1 base from J; junction bases left unmatched: 2. This CDR3 has 14 amino acids. CDR1 and CDR2 (germline): SGHRS, YFSETQ.

In its sample, this clonotype was seen a few times. This rearrangement joins TRBV10-3 to TRBJ2-7, with D perhaps matching TRBD1 or TRBD2 (6 bases each). CDR3 length equals 15 residues. Germline values: CDR1 ENHRY, CDR2 SYGVKD. V was pared by 0 bases and J by 6 bases, with 15 bases between. The CDR3 region is CAISESSSGAGEQYF. Here the CDR3 DNA reads TGTGCCATCAGTGAGTCTAGCTCGGGGGCCGGCGAGCAGTACTTC.

This clonotype occurred many times. J is TRBJ1-2 and V is TRBV28, with D possibly being TRBD1 (6 bases). This CDR3 has 14 amino acids. The germline V gene encodes CDR1 MDHEN and CDR2 SYDVKM. V lost 6 bases to trimming and J lost 6 bases, with 17 bases between them. The CDR3 protein is CASSVGGAQNGYTF. In DNA form, the CDR3 reads TGTGCCAGCAGCGTCGGGGGGGCGCAGAATGGCTACACCTTC.

The genes are TRBV7-2 and TRBJ2-1; a weak D match, TRBD1 (6 bases). Per the germline V gene, CDR1 is SGHTA and CDR2 is FQGNSA. Trimming shortened V by 4 bases and J by 10 bases, and 14 bases separated the two germline ends. This CDR3 region has 13 residues. The CDR3 region is CASSSYNREEQFF. As DNA, the CDR3 is TGTGCCAGCAGCTCCTACAACAGGGAGGAGCAGTTCTTC.

The table lists this clonotype with a few counts. The V and J genes are TRBV7-9 and TRBJ2-7, with D perhaps TRBD1 (6 bases). V lost 8 bases, J lost 5 bases, and 16 bases lay in between. This CDR3 spans 13 amino acids. The germline V gene encodes CDR1 SEHNR and CDR2 FQNEAQ (reference sequence). CDR3 protein: CASQAGVSDEQYF. CDR3 nucleotides: TGTGCCAGCCAGGCAGGGGTATCCGACGAGCAGTACTTC.